Listed below are T cell receptor beta chains from one sample, sequenced in a study of beta chain features in type 1 diabetes. Profiling relied on immunoSEQ multiplex PCR, and the TCRdb table lists in-frame clones only, not all of them. The sample has about 900,000 clones, about a sixth seen once. Sequenced: naive CD4+ T cells from blood. These TCRs come from a woman aged 18-29 years in good health. CDR3s include the opening cysteine and the closing phenylalanine or tryptophan. The D gene is left open where the match is weak. Where a row states a size, it is once, few, many or the class of an expanded clone; other rows omit it.

TRBV4-2	TRBJ2-2	TRBD2	.	CASSRDGLARATGELFF	TGTGCCAGCAGCCGCGATGGACTAGCCAGGGCCACCGGGGAGCTGTTTTTT
TRBV7-2	TRBJ2-3	TRBD1	few	CASSFRDRGGADTQYF	TGTGCCAGCAGCTTTAGGGACAGGGGAGGGGCAGATACGCAGTATTTT
TRBV18	TRBJ2-5	TRBD2	few	CASSPPGLAGGRGETQYF	TGTGCCAGCTCACCACCAGGACTAGCGGGAGGACGAGGGGAGACCCAGTACTTC
TRBV19	TRBJ1-5	.	.	CASSIVGRQDQPQHF	TGTGCCAGTAGTATAGTGGGCCGACAGGATCAGCCCCAGCATTTT
TRBV13	TRBJ1-3	TRBD1	.	CASSWATGGGFAGNTIYF	TGTGCCAGCAGCTGGGCCACAGGGGGCGGCTTTGCTGGAAACACCATATATTTT
TRBV7-2	TRBJ1-2	TRBD1	few	CASSLVFRTGGDGYTF	TGTGCCAGCAGCTTAGTCTTCAGGACAGGCGGAGATGGCTACACCTTC
TRBV18	TRBJ2-7	TRBD1	few	CASSPGDSPYEQYF	TGTGCCAGCTCACCTGGGGACAGTCCCTACGAGCAGTACTTC
TRBV7-2	TRBJ2-3	TRBD2	.	CASSPLPGLAGADTQYF	TGTGCCAGCAGCCCACTCCCGGGACTAGCGGGAGCAGATACGCAGTATTTT
TRBV6-6	TRBJ1-1	TRBD1	.	CASSSQGASTEAFF	TGTGCCAGCAGCTCTCAGGGGGCCAGCACTGAAGCTTTCTTT
TRBV29-1	TRBJ2-7	TRBD1	few	CSVFRTGREQYF	TGCAGCGTTTTCCGGACAGGGCGGGAGCAGTACTTC
TRBV11-3	TRBJ2-1	.	.	CASSPDSEDEQFF	TGTGCCAGCAGCCCCGATAGCGAGGATGAGCAGTTCTTC
TRBV2	TRBJ2-2	TRBD2	few	CASRGTSGSSGELFF	TGTGCCAGCAGAGGGACTAGCGGGAGTAGCGGGGAGCTGTTTTTT
TRBV27	TRBJ2-7	.	.	CASSRGPRPPYEQYF	TGTGCCAGCAGTCGCGGGCCCAGGCCACCATACGAGCAGTACTTC
TRBV7-9	TRBJ2-4	.	many	CASSLGLGNIQYF	TGTGCCAGCAGCTTAGGACTAGGAAACATTCAGTACTTC
TRBV11-2	TRBJ2-7	.	few	CASNVEVAAGEQYF	TGTGCCAGCAACGTAGAGGTTGCGGCCGGCGAGCAGTACTTC
TRBV29-1	TRBJ2-3	.	few	CSLRGATDTQYF	TGCAGCCTGAGGGGGGCCACAGATACGCAGTATTTT
TRBV20-1	TRBJ2-7	.	.	CSAFHYEQYF	TGCAGTGCTTTCCACTACGAGCAGTACTTC
TRBV28	TRBJ2-7	.	few	CASTPSPQHAYEQYF	TGTGCCAGCACCCCCTCCCCCCAACACGCCTACGAGCAGTACTTC
TRBV11-2	TRBJ1-1	TRBD1	.	CASSITGTATEAFF	TGTGCCAGCAGCATAACCGGGACAGCAACTGAAGCTTTCTTT
TRBV6-5	TRBJ1-3	.	few	CASSTGAGNTIYF	TGTGCCAGCAGTACAGGTGCAGGAAACACCATATATTTT
TRBV27	TRBJ2-1	TRBD1	few	CASSSGQALYNEQFF	TGTGCCAGCAGTTCCGGACAGGCTCTTTACAATGAGCAGTTCTTC
TRBV19	TRBJ2-1	.	.	CASSILASGHSYNEQFF	TGTGCCAGTAGTATTCTGGCTTCGGGACACTCCTACAATGAGCAGTTCTTC
TRBV6-5	TRBJ2-3	.	.	CAARDPTDTQYF	TGTGCCGCCCGGGACCCCACAGATACGCAGTATTTT